This T cell receptor beta chain emerged from a study of shared clonotypes between healthy human individuals. The assay was immunoSEQ multiplex PCR, and TCRdb's table has in-frame clones only and misses some. The sample has some 2,100,000 clones; about 94% are singletons. Specimen: naive CD4+ T cells sorted from blood. Noted subset: CD45RA+ positively selected. The TCR sequence derives from a man aged 18 to 29 in good health.

The CDR3 DNA is TGCAGCGGTACGCTAGCGGGCGGAGGGGGCGGGGAGCTGTTTTTT. Encoded protein: CSGTLAGGGGGELFF. The chain recombines TRBV29-1 with TRBJ2-2, with 8 bases that match TRBD2. J lost 7 bases, V lost 7 bases, and 14 bases had no gene match. From germline, CDR1 is SQVTM and CDR2 ANQGSEA. The CDR3 is made up of 15 amino acids.